The next 19 T cell receptor beta chains were all read from a single sample in a study of T cell changes during pregnancy in multiple sclerosis. The data were produced by immunoSEQ multiplex PCR, yet TCRdb's version contains in-frame clones alone and is incomplete. The sample consists of approximately 37,000 clones, approximately 92% of them appearing once. The source was CD4+ T cells from peripheral blood mononuclear cells, collected in the first trimester of pregnancy. The receptor source for this set is a female donor with multiple sclerosis, enrolled in a pregnancy study.

This chain uses TRBV28 with TRBJ1-2, with D perhaps matching TRBD1 (6 bases). With 8 bases removed from V and 4 bases from J, the gap between germline ends came to 14 bases. The germline gives CDR1 MDHEN, CDR2 SYDVKM. The length of the CDR3 is 13 residues. DNA for the CDR3: TGTGCCAGCTCGGACAGTATGGCCTATGGCTACACCTTC. As protein: CASSDSMAYGYTF.

The chain couples TRBV30 to TRBJ2-7; D not resolved. The CDR3 sequence is 12 residues long. CDR1 is GTSNPN and CDR2 is SVGIG in the germline V gene (reference sequence). V was pared by 8 bases and J by 9 bases, with 20 bases between. CDR3 protein: CATDLVGRMQYF. In nucleotides, the CDR3 is TGTGCCACAGATTTAGTAGGCCGGATGCAGTACTTC.

This chain links TRBV4-1 with TRBJ2-1; D is uncertain. The CDR3 runs 13 residues. Trimming cost V 3 bases and J 8 bases, with 11 bases left between them. In germline, CDR1 is MGHRA, CDR2 YSYEKL. The CDR3 DNA is TGCGCCAGCAGCCAGTCCCGAGCCGATGAGCAGTTCTTC. Translated: CASSQSRADEQFF.

The chain employs TRBV2 and TRBJ2-3; D gene unclear. This CDR3 spans 14 amino acids. The V gene's germline CDR1 is SNHLY and CDR2 FYNNEI. V lost 4 bases and J 0 bases, leaving 8 bases between the germline ends. The CDR3: CASSVRTSTDTQYF. Written as DNA, the CDR3 is TGTGCCAGCAGTGTGCGAACGAGCACAGATACGCAGTATTTT.

The chain's CDR3 is CASSFSLAGYNEQFF. The CDR3 nucleotides are TGTGCCAGCAGCTTCTCCCTGGCTGGTTACAATGAGCAGTTCTTC. V usage is TRBV5-4 and J usage is TRBJ2-1; D uncertain. The CDR3 is 15 amino acids. With 2 bases removed from V and 4 bases from J, the gap between germline ends came to 13 bases. Germline lookup yields CDR1 SGHNT and CDR2 YYREEE (reference sequence).

This rearrangement joins TRBV6-1 to TRBJ1-2; maybe TRBD1 (5 bases). The CDR3 extends over 17 amino acids. V dropped 3 bases and J dropped 8 bases, with 25 bases sitting between them. Germline V gene sequence: CDR1 MNHNS, CDR2 SASEGT. This chain's CDR3 is CASSDPGRVTKAGGYTF. The CDR3, as DNA: TGTGCCAGCAGTGACCCCGGGAGGGTGACCAAAGCAGGGGGCTACACCTTC.

The chain carries TRBV11-2 and TRBJ1-1; D is unresolved. V gave up 1 base and J gave up 1 base, with 10 bases separating them. The CDR3 spans 15 residues. Germline CDR1 reads SGHAT; CDR2 reads FQNNGV. CDR3 sequence reads: CASSLGLVRNTEAFF. The CDR3 DNA follows: TGTGCCAGCAGCTTAGGGCTCGTTCGGAACACTGAAGCTTTCTTT.

V and J are TRBV7-9 and TRBJ1-2; D possibly corresponds to TRBD1 (6 bases). The CDR3 has 16 residues. Trimming removed 0 bases at V and 1 base at J, with 12 bases between. Germline CDR1 reads SEHNR; CDR2 reads FQNEAQ (reference sequence). CDR3 protein: CASSLAQGTLNYGYTF. The CDR3, as DNA: TGTGCCAGCAGCTTAGCACAGGGAACCCTTAACTATGGCTACACCTTC.

Concerning this clone: Sequence at one end of the junction differs from germline and may be a read error. Other DNA sequences in this specimen translate into the identical CDR3. The V call is TRBV6-1, the J call TRBJ1-2; 12 bases are shared with TRBD1. Germline assignment: CDR1 MNHNS and CDR2 SASEGT. The CDR3 is made up of 14 amino acids. The CDR3 loop reads CASSGTGGNYGYTF. The DNA for the CDR3 is TGTGCCAGCAGCGGGACAGGGGGCAACTATGGCTACACTTTC.

The rearrangement uses TRBV14 and TRBJ2-7, with 9 bases that match TRBD2. CDR3 length equals 18 residues. The germline gives CDR1 SGHDN, CDR2 FVKESK. Trimming cost V 5 bases and J 4 bases; bases outside gene matches: 18. The CDR3 loop is CASSENAGTSSARYEQYF. The CDR3 DNA sequence: TGTGCCAGCAGCGAAAACGCCGGGACTAGCAGCGCGAGGTACGAGCAGTACTTC.

This clone has a single count. CDR3 nucleotides: TGTGCCAGCAGCCTGACTAGCGGGAGGGGGAGCTACGAGCAGTACTTC. This codes for CASSLTSGRGSYEQYF. This sequence joins TRBV5-4 and TRBJ2-7, with TRBD2 identical over 14 bases. Germline V gives CDR1 SGHNT, CDR2 YYREEE (reference sequence). The CDR3 has 16 amino acids. V trimming: 4 bases; J trimming: 3 bases; junction bases outside the gene matches: 6.

This chain uses TRBV5-6 with TRBJ2-5; TRBD1 matches at 8 bases. Germline lookup yields CDR1 SGHDT and CDR2 YYEEEE. The CDR3 spans 13 residues. V dropped 4 bases and J dropped 5; count of bases not matched to a gene: 4. In nucleotides, the CDR3 is TGTGCCAGCAGCCAAAGGGACAGGGAGACCCAGTACTTC. This sequence encodes CASSQRDRETQYF.

A note on this clone: Additional DNA sequences in this sample encode the identical CDR3. The CDR3 sequence: CASSLEGGSNQPQHF. CDR3 DNA: TGCGCCAGCAGCTTGGAAGGGGGTAGCAATCAGCCCCAGCATTTT. This chain joins TRBV5-1 and TRBJ1-5, with D possibly matching TRBD1 (6 bases). The length of the CDR3 is 15 residues. Germline V gene sequence: CDR1 SGHRS, CDR2 YFSETQ. V was cut by 0 bases and J by 0 bases, with 7 bases left in between.

The chain uses TRBV6-1 and TRBJ2-1; TRBD1 aligns across 8 bases. This CDR3 has 15 residues. Germline V lookup: CDR1 MNHNS, CDR2 SASEGT. Trimming cost V 5 bases and J 8 bases; bases outside gene matches: 11. The CDR3 region has the DNA TGTGCCAGCAGTTGGGACAGGACTGGGCTCTATGAGCAGTTCTTC. Translating gives CASSWDRTGLYEQFF.

The chain is built from TRBV5-1 and TRBJ1-1; no reliable D call. This CDR3 spans 12 amino acids. The germline V gene has CDR1 SGHRS and CDR2 YFSETQ. Trimming pared 3 bases from V and 6 bases from J, leaving 9 bases between. In DNA form, the CDR3 reads TGCGCCAGCAGCTCAACCGGTCCTGAAGCTTTCTTT. Its protein product is CASSSTGPEAFF.

The chain combines TRBV30 with TRBJ1-6; D call uncertain. Per germline, CDR1 GTSNPN and CDR2 SVGIG (reference sequence). The ends were cut back, 6 bases at V and 2 bases at J, with 14 bases in the middle. CDR3 size: 15 residues. This CDR3 reads CACLGGQAYNSPLHF. The CDR3 DNA follows: TGTGCCTGTTTGGGAGGGCAGGCCTATAATTCACCCCTCCACTTT.

The rearrangement joins TRBV7-9 to TRBJ2-2, with 13 bases fitting TRBD2. The CDR3 covers 17 residues. Germline values: CDR1 SEHNR, CDR2 FQNEAQ (reference sequence). In DNA form, the CDR3 reads TGTGCGTGGCTCGGGACTAGCGGGATAGGCTGGACCGGGGAGCTGTTTTTT. Its translation: CAWLGTSGIGWTGELFF.

The gene calls are TRBV10-3 and TRBJ2-1, with 9 positions matching TRBD2. The CDR3 has 17 amino acids. Germline values: CDR1 ENHRY, CDR2 SYGVKD. The trim removed 6 bases at V and 7 bases at J, leaving 16 bases unmatched. Written as DNA, the CDR3 is TGTGCCATCAGGGTCTCAAGGTTAGCGGGAGTAGGGAATGAGCAGTTCTTC. Its translation: CAIRVSRLAGVGNEQFF.

CDR3 in amino acids: CASSPQRSTYNEQFF. The CDR3 coding sequence is TGTGCCAGCTCACCACAGCGGAGCACCTACAATGAGCAGTTCTTC. The V call is TRBV18, the J call TRBJ2-1; D may be TRBD2 (5 bases). Trimming removed 1 base from V and 2 bases from J, with 9 bases in between. Germline V CDR1 and CDR2: KGHSH, LQKENI. CDR3 length: 15 amino acids. The variable domain in full, completed from reference TRBV18 and TRBJ2-1, reads NAGVMQNPRHLVRRRGQEARLRCSPMKGHSHVYWYRQLPEEGLKFMVYLQKENIIDESGMPKERFSAEFPKEGPSILRIQQVVRGDSAAYFCASSPQRSTYNEQFFGPGTRLTVL.